The 22 T cell receptor beta chains listed next were all sequenced from one sample in a study of blood T cell repertoires in COVID-19. The protocol was immunoSEQ multiplex PCR, while the TCRdb copy is restricted to in-frame clones and leaves out a portion. Counted here are roughly 280,000 clones, roughly 90% occurring once; the ten biggest clones make up roughly 2.8%. The sample was PBMCs or T cells enriched from blood (not recorded which). Receptors were obtained from a man between 35 and 55 years old who had been exposed to COVID-19.

The chain couples TRBV9 to TRBJ1-5; the D gene is possibly TRBD1 (5 bases). V lost 0 bases and J 4 bases, leaving 11 bases between the germline ends. Germline V gives CDR1 SGDLS, CDR2 YYNGEE. The CDR3 has 15 amino acids. Here the CDR3 reads CASSVGSGGNQPQHF. The DNA for the CDR3 is TGTGCCAGCAGCGTAGGTTCGGGGGGAAATCAGCCCCAGCATTTT.

The V and J genes are TRBV4-1 and TRBJ1-6; 7 positions match TRBD1. The CDR3 spans 18 residues. Germline CDR1 and CDR2: MGHRA and YSYEKL. J was trimmed by 6 bases and V by 3 bases; bases with no gene match: 14. The CDR3 region has the DNA TGCGCCAGCAGCCACCTCACAGGGGCCAAGGCAGTTAATTCACCCCTCCACTTT. Residues: CASSHLTGAKAVNSPLHF.

Comments on this clone: The sample has other DNA sequences that encode this CDR3 too. The chain combines TRBV11-3 with TRBJ2-7; TRBD1 matches at 9 bases. Germline V CDR1 and CDR2: SGHNT, YENEEA. There are 14 residues in the CDR3. V shed 4 bases and J 1 base; nucleotides not matched to a gene: 2. The CDR3 loop reads CASSSGTGSYEQYF. CDR3 bases: TGTGCCAGCAGCTCCGGGACAGGGTCCTACGAGCAGTACTTC.

The chain joins TRBV28 to TRBJ2-6, with unresolved D. V was clipped by 6 bases and J by 0 bases, with 9 bases between them. The CDR3 covers 15 residues. Per germline, CDR1 MDHEN and CDR2 SYDVKM. The CDR3 DNA sequence: TGTGCCAGCAGCAAACCCGGCTCTGGGGCCAACGTCCTGACTTTC. The encoded protein is CASSKPGSGANVLTF.

The rearrangement uses TRBV4-2 and TRBJ2-2, with D tentatively TRBD1 (6 bases). Germline loops: CDR1 LGHNA, CDR2 YNFKEQ. The CDR3 length is 17 residues. V was clipped by 2 bases and J by 6 bases, with 19 bases between them. CDR3 sequence reads: CASSQTHTTGKAGELFF. In DNA form, the CDR3 reads TGTGCCAGCAGCCAAACCCATACTACAGGGAAGGCCGGGGAGCTGTTTTTT.

The chain joins TRBV19 to TRBJ1-5; the D is unclear. The CDR3 totals 14 residues. Germline CDR1 LNHDA, CDR2 SQIVND (reference sequence). V lost 1 base, J lost 0 bases, and 4 bases lay in between. CDR3 loop: CASSIAVSNQPQHF. The DNA for the CDR3 is TGTGCCAGTAGTATAGCGGTTAGCAATCAGCCCCAGCATTTT.

The chain recombines TRBV28 with TRBJ1-2; 12 bases agree with TRBD1. CDR1 is MDHEN, CDR2 SYDVKM, per germline. With 1 base clipped from V and 5 bases from J, the junction kept 11 bases outside the gene matches. The CDR3 totals 18 residues. CDR3 nucleotides: TGTGCCAGCAGTTTATCCACCGGGACAGGGGGCGGTGGGTATGGCTACACCTTC. The encoded protein is CASSLSTGTGGGGYGYTF.

The V gene is TRBV28, the J gene TRBJ1-6; D remains ambiguous. Germline CDR1 MDHEN, CDR2 SYDVKM. V lost 8 bases to trimming and J lost 6 bases, with 11 bases between them. CDR3 length: 13 amino acids. CDR3 sequence reads: CASHDTFNSPLHF. Here the CDR3 DNA reads TGTGCCAGCCATGACACCTTTAATTCACCCCTCCACTTT. Drawing the rest from reference TRBV28 and TRBJ1-6, the complete variable domain is DVKVTQSSRYLVKRTGEKVFLECVQDMDHENMFWYRQDPGLGLRLIYFSYDVKMKEKGDIPEGYSVSREKKERFSLILESASTNQTSMYLCASHDTFNSPLHFGNGTRLTVT.

The rearrangement links TRBV4-3 to TRBJ2-7, with 8 nucleotides matching TRBD2. CDR1 is LGHNA and CDR2 is YSLEER in the germline V gene. V trimming: 2 bases; J trimming: 2 bases; junction bases outside the gene matches: 5. CDR3 length equals 15 residues. CDR3 in DNA: TGCGCCAGCAGCCAACAGAGCGGGAGTGCCTACGAGCAGTACTTC. Translating gives CASSQQSGSAYEQYF.

This chain connects TRBV19 to TRBJ1-5; D is undetermined. This CDR3 comprises 16 residues. The ends were cut back, 6 bases at V and 1 base at J, with 16 bases in the middle. Per germline, CDR1 LNHDA and CDR2 SQIVND (reference sequence). CDR3 bases: TGTGCCAGTAGGGTTATGGCGGCCTCAAGCAATCAGCCCCAGCATTTT. Protein: CASRVMAASSNQPQHF.

This chain links TRBV14 with TRBJ1-1; D not resolved. The V gene's germline CDR1 is SGHDN and CDR2 FVKESK. Trimming left V 3 bases short and J 0 bases short, with 5 bases between. This CDR3 is 13 amino acids long. CDR3 residues: CASSHLMNTEAFF. The CDR3 nucleotides are TGTGCCAGCAGCCATCTTATGAACACTGAAGCTTTCTTT.

The chain recombines TRBV28 with TRBJ1-2; perhaps TRBD1 as D (5 bases). V lost 7 bases and J 8 bases, leaving 17 bases between the germline ends. The CDR3 length is 13 residues. Germline CDR1 and CDR2: MDHEN and SYDVKM. CDR3 nucleotide sequence: TGTGCCAGCAAGGGAGGGGCCGCGGGGGGCTACACCTTC. It encodes CASKGGAAGGYTF.

The chain employs TRBV19 and TRBJ1-1; weak D call: TRBD1 (6 bases). The V and J ends lost 7 bases and 5 bases respectively, with 26 bases between them. The CDR3 is 17 amino acids. CDR1 LNHDA and CDR2 SQIVND come from the germline V gene (reference sequence). The CDR3 reads CASINRGNRPDGTEAFF. The CDR3 DNA is TGTGCCAGTATTAATAGGGGGAACAGGCCTGACGGGACTGAAGCTTTCTTT.

The chain recombines TRBV18 with TRBJ1-1; weak D call: TRBD1 (6 bases). Trimming left V 5 bases short and J 7 bases short, with 14 bases between. This CDR3 has 13 amino acids. CDR1 and CDR2 from the germline V gene are KGHSH and LQKENI. Here the CDR3 DNA reads TGTGCCAGCTCAACCGGACAGATGGGTGAAGCTTTCTTT. Its translation: CASSTGQMGEAFF.

The CDR3, as DNA: TGTGCCAGCACCCCCGGGGAACTCCAAGGGGAGACCCAGTACTTC. As protein: CASTPGELQGETQYF. The V gene is TRBV9, the J gene TRBJ2-5, with D perhaps TRBD2 (5 bases). The CDR3 is 15 amino acids. The V and J ends lost 6 bases and 5 bases respectively, with 20 bases between them. CDR1 is SGDLS and CDR2 is YYNGEE in the germline V gene.

The chain carries TRBV3-1 (or the pseudogene TRBV3-2) and TRBJ2-1; no clear D. V lost 0 bases and J lost 4, with 22 bases in between. This CDR3 region has 19 residues. Germline-derived CDR1 and CDR2 are LGHDT and YNNKEL (reference sequence). The CDR3 loop reads CASSQEEILPDDYYNEQFF. DNA for the CDR3: TGTGCCAGCAGCCAAGAGGAGATACTGCCGGATGATTATTACAATGAGCAGTTCTTC.

This rearrangement joins TRBV5-4 to TRBJ1-2; TRBD1 matches at 8 bases. Germline V gene lookup returns CDR1 SGHNT and CDR2 YYREEE (reference sequence). The CDR3 runs 15 residues. V trimming: 0 bases; J trimming: 5 bases; junction bases outside the gene matches: 6. The CDR3 DNA is TGTGCCAGCAGCTTGGACCCAGGGGGCGCATATGGCTACACCTTC. Translation gives CASSLDPGGAYGYTF.

The CDR3 is CASRNGGSTEAFF. In nucleotides, the CDR3 is TGTGCCAGTAGGAATGGGGGGTCCACTGAAGCTTTCTTT. This chain joins TRBV19 and TRBJ1-1, with TRBD1 as a possible D gene (5 bases). CDR3 size: 13 residues. V was cut by 6 bases and J by 4 bases, with 12 bases left in between. CDR1 is LNHDA and CDR2 is SQIVND in the germline V gene (reference sequence).

The chain couples TRBV6-5 to TRBJ2-2; TRBD1 agrees at 7 bases. Trimming took 6 bases from V and 5 from J; bases not matched to a gene: 9. This CDR3 is built from 15 residues. Germline-derived CDR1 and CDR2 are MNHEY and SVGAGI. The CDR3 spells CASRVQGLKTGELFF. The DNA for the CDR3 is TGTGCCAGCAGGGTACAGGGGCTAAAAACCGGGGAGCTGTTTTTT.

V gene TRBV2 combines with J gene TRBJ1-5; D uncertain. CDR1 SNHLY and CDR2 FYNNEI come from the germline V gene. The CDR3 length is 12 residues. V gave up 7 bases and J gave up 7 bases, with 11 bases separating them. The CDR3 bases are TGTGCCAGCATGAGGGAAGGACAGCCCCAGCATTTT. This gives the protein CASMREGQPQHF. The whole variable domain, remainder taken from reference TRBV2 and TRBJ1-5, is EPEVTQTPSHQVTQMGQEVILRCVPISNHLYFYWYRQILGQKVEFLVSFYNNEISEKSEIFDDQFSVERPDGSNFTLKIRSTKLEDSAMYFCASMREGQPQHFGDGTRLSIL.

The V and J genes are TRBV12-5 and TRBJ1-5; 7 positions agree with TRBD1. Per the germline V gene, CDR1 is LGHNT and CDR2 is FRNRAP. This CDR3 region has 13 residues. J lost 4 bases, V lost 5 bases, and 2 bases had no gene match. CDR3 loop: CASGLDRNQPQHF. The CDR3 nucleotides read TGTGCTAGTGGTCTGGACAGGAATCAGCCCCAGCATTTT.

The gene calls are TRBV9 and TRBJ1-5, with D possibly being TRBD1 (6 bases). Germline CDR1 is SGDLS and CDR2 is YYNGEE. V gave up 3 bases and J gave up 5 bases, with 15 bases separating them. This CDR3 is built from 15 residues. The CDR3 nucleotides read TGTGCCAGCAGCGCCTCGGGGACATGGGATCAGCCCCAGCATTTT. Translation gives CASSASGTWDQPQHF.